Each of the 5 T cell receptor beta chains below was sequenced from the same sample in a study of shared clonotypes between healthy human individuals. As defined, naive CD8 cells were CD45RO-negative and positively selected for CCR7, with terminally differentiated effector memory CD45RA+ cells excluded. The assay was immunoSEQ multiplex PCR, and TCRdb's table has in-frame clones only and misses some. The sample consists of about 2.2 million clones, roughly 93% of them appearing once. The sample was naive CD8+ T cells from PBMCs. The receptors here all came from a young man in good health. Some clones in this sample may be carry-over from other donors' samples.

The J gene is TRBJ2-7, the V gene TRBV11-1; the match to TRBD1 covers 8 bases. CDR1 is SGHAT, CDR2 FQDESV, per germline (reference sequence). This CDR3 comprises 14 residues. The junction had 4 bases not matched to a gene; V was cut back by 1 base and J by 5 bases. The CDR3 coding sequence is TGTGCCAGCAGCTTAGGCAGGGGGCGAAACGAGCAGTACTTC. This encodes CASSLGRGRNEQYF.

This clone was picked up one time. This chain links TRBV27 with TRBJ1-2, with D possibly being TRBD1 (5 bases). Germline V gene sequence: CDR1 MNHEY, CDR2 SMNVEV (reference sequence). Trimming stripped 2 bases from V and 6 bases from J, with 13 bases between. CDR3 length: 14 residues. CDR3 DNA: TGTGCCAGCAGTTTACGGGGGGTGGCAGATGGCTACACCTTC. Its protein product is CASSLRGVADGYTF.

Notes on this clone: The same CDR3 is also encoded by other DNA sequences in this sample. The rearrangement links TRBV9 to TRBJ2-2; D is undetermined. The CDR3 spans 14 residues. Trimming pared 0 bases from V and 1 base from J, leaving 4 bases between. Germline values: CDR1 SGDLS, CDR2 YYNGEE. This CDR3 reads CASSVARNTGELFF. CDR3 sequence (DNA): TGTGCCAGCAGCGTAGCCAGGAACACCGGGGAGCTGTTTTTT.

The gene calls are TRBV27 and TRBJ2-7; D may be TRBD1 (5 bases). This CDR3 has 14 residues. Germline loops: CDR1 MNHEY, CDR2 SMNVEV (reference sequence). Trimming left V 4 bases short and J 0 bases short, with 10 bases between. This CDR3 reads CASSSWGLSYEQYF. The CDR3 DNA reads as TGTGCCAGCAGTTCTTGGGGCCTCTCCTACGAGCAGTACTTC.

The chain uses TRBV7-8 and TRBJ1-1; a possible D gene is TRBD1 (6 bases). The CDR3 loop spans 15 amino acids. CDR1 SGHVS and CDR2 FQNEAQ come from the germline V gene. V gave up 6 bases and J gave up 2 bases, with 16 bases separating them. The CDR3 nucleotides read TGTGCCAGCAGGCCCACTAGCAGGGGCAACACTGAAGCTTTCTTT. Translating gives CASRPTSRGNTEAFF.